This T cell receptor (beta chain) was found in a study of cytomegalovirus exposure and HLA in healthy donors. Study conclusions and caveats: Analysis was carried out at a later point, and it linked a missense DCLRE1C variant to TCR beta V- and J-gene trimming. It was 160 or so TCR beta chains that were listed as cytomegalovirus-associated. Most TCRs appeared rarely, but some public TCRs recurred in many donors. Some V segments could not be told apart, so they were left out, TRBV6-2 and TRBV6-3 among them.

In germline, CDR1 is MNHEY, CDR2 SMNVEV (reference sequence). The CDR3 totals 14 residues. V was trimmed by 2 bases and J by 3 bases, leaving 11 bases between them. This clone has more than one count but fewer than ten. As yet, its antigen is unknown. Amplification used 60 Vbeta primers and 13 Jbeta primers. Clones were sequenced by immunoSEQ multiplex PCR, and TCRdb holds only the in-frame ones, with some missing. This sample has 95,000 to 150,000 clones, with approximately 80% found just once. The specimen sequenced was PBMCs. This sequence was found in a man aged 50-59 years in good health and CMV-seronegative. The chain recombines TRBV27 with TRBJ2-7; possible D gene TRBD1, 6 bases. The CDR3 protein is CASSLGLRGYEQYF. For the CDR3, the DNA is TGTGCCAGCAGTTTAGGGCTCAGGGGCTACGAGCAGTACTTC.